Listed below are T cell receptor beta chains from one sample, sequenced in a study of metastatic and nonmetastatic thyroid tumors. TCRdb re-clonotyped the PCR reads via MiXCR. Among 30,000 to 45,000 clones, about 20% were seen once, and the ten largest hold around 15%. The material sequenced was blood. The receptors were gathered from a female donor with papillary thyroid cancer or a benign thyroid nodule (not recorded which). Some clones in this sample may be carry-over from other donors' samples. The CDR3 runs from the conserved cysteine through the conserved F or W. Fields, in order: V gene, clone size, D gene, J gene, CDR3 protein, CDR3 DNA. The D gene is left open where the match is weak. Rows may omit the clone size; those that give it use once, few, many or a size class.

V gene: TRBV3-1; clone size: .; D gene: .; J gene: TRBJ2-2; CDR3 protein: CASRPLGHANTGELFF; CDR3 DNA: TGTGCCAGCAGACCCTTGGGGCACGCGAACACCGGGGAGCTGTTTTTT
V gene: TRBV20-1; clone size: many; D gene: TRBD2; J gene: TRBJ2-7; CDR3 protein: CSAYLPLAGHSSYEQYF; CDR3 DNA: TGCAGTGCTTACCTCCCACTAGCGGGACACAGCTCCTACGAGCAGTACTTC
V gene: TRBV11-1; clone size: .; D gene: TRBD2; J gene: TRBJ2-2; CDR3 protein: CASIDRLATGELFF; CDR3 DNA: TGTGCCAGCATCGACCGACTAGCCACCGGGGAGTTGTTTTTT
V gene: TRBV20-1; clone size: once; D gene: TRBD2; J gene: TRBJ2-3; CDR3 protein: CSAGGGGSDTQYF; CDR3 DNA: TGCAGTGCGGGTGGGGGAGGGTCAGATACGCAGTATTTT
V gene: TRBV7-2; clone size: .; D gene: .; J gene: TRBJ2-7; CDR3 protein: CASSLGTKSYEQYF; CDR3 DNA: TGTGCCAGCAGCTTAGGGACAAAATCCTACGAGCAGTACTTC
V gene: TRBV6-1; clone size: few; D gene: .; J gene: TRBJ2-6; CDR3 protein: CASNRVSGANVLTF; CDR3 DNA: TGTGCCAGCAATAGGGTAAGTGGGGCCAACGTCCTGACTTTC
V gene: TRBV28; clone size: few; D gene: .; J gene: TRBJ1-2; CDR3 protein: CASSLYTRYGYTF; CDR3 DNA: TGTGCCAGCAGTTTATATACGCGCTATGGCTACACCTTC
V gene: TRBV25-1; clone size: few; D gene: .; J gene: TRBJ2-7; CDR3 protein: CTSSGRAGTGYEQYF; CDR3 DNA: TGTACCAGCAGTGGTCGGGCAGGGACCGGGTACGAGCAGTACTTC
V gene: TRBV28; clone size: .; D gene: .; J gene: TRBJ1-1; CDR3 protein: CASKPGIREGTEAFF; CDR3 DNA: TGTGCCAGCAAGCCAGGGATCAGGGAGGGAACCGAAGCTTTCTTT
V gene: TRBV19; clone size: few; D gene: .; J gene: TRBJ2-2; CDR3 protein: CASSFRGGVLDTGELFF; CDR3 DNA: TGTGCCAGTAGTTTCCGCGGGGGCGTATTAGATACCGGGGAGCTGTTTTTT
V gene: TRBV29-1; clone size: many; D gene: .; J gene: TRBJ2-7; CDR3 protein: CSAMAGRSYEQYF; CDR3 DNA: TGCAGTGCGATGGCAGGGCGCTCCTACGAGCAGTACTTC
V gene: TRBV30; clone size: .; D gene: .; J gene: TRBJ1-2; CDR3 protein: CAWKYGAGSTYGYTF; CDR3 DNA: TGTGCCTGGAAGTACGGAGCAGGGTCGACCTATGGCTACACCTTC
V gene: TRBV7-9; clone size: many; D gene: .; J gene: TRBJ2-7; CDR3 protein: CASSLAISYEQYF; CDR3 DNA: TGTGCCAGCAGCTTAGCAATCTCCTACGAGCAGTACTTC
V gene: TRBV12-3/TRBV12-4; clone size: many; D gene: .; J gene: TRBJ1-2; CDR3 protein: CASSLAGHSYYGYTF; CDR3 DNA: TGTGCCAGCAGTTTAGCGGGACACTCGTACTATGGCTACACCTTC
V gene: TRBV18; clone size: many; D gene: .; J gene: TRBJ2-7; CDR3 protein: CASSPSGEQYF; CDR3 DNA: TGTGCCAGCTCCCCATCAGGGGAGCAGTACTTC
V gene: TRBV7-2; clone size: .; D gene: .; J gene: TRBJ1-3; CDR3 protein: CASSLSGLSPDTIYF; CDR3 DNA: TGTGCCAGCAGCTTAAGTGGACTTTCACCGGACACCATATATTTT
V gene: TRBV5-5; clone size: .; D gene: TRBD2; J gene: TRBJ2-3; CDR3 protein: CASSRGTSGSSQYF; CDR3 DNA: TGTGCCAGCAGCCGCGGAACTAGCGGGAGTTCGCAGTATTTT
V gene: TRBV7-2; clone size: .; D gene: .; J gene: TRBJ1-3; CDR3 protein: CASSLGGVSGNTIYF; CDR3 DNA: TGTGCCAGCAGCTTAGGTGGTGTCTCTGGAAACACCATATATTTT
V gene: TRBV12-5; clone size: many; D gene: .; J gene: TRBJ2-3; CDR3 protein: CASGLVITITGPHTDTQYF; CDR3 DNA: TGTGCTAGTGGTTTGGTTATCACGATCACAGGGCCCCACACAGATACGCAGTATTTT
V gene: TRBV19; clone size: many; D gene: TRBD1; J gene: TRBJ1-2; CDR3 protein: CASSPGTGGGVSGYTF; CDR3 DNA: TGTGCCAGTAGTCCCGGGACAGGGGGGGGAGTCAGTGGATACACCTTC
V gene: TRBV7-9; clone size: few; D gene: .; J gene: TRBJ1-1; CDR3 protein: CASSTQGGTEAFF; CDR3 DNA: TGTGCCAGCAGCACACAGGGTGGCACTGAAGCTTTCTTT
V gene: TRBV5-1; clone size: .; D gene: TRBD2; J gene: TRBJ2-3; CDR3 protein: CASSGGTSATLSTDTQYF; CDR3 DNA: TGCGCCAGCAGCGGCGGTACTAGCGCCACTCTTAGCACAGATACGCAGTATTTT
V gene: TRBV10-2; clone size: .; D gene: TRBD1; J gene: TRBJ2-5; CDR3 protein: CARNDRGKETQYF; CDR3 DNA: TGCGCCAGAAACGACAGGGGCAAAGAGACCCAGTACTTC
V gene: TRBV30; clone size: few; D gene: .; J gene: TRBJ1-6; CDR3 protein: CAWSVPAGNNNSPLHF; CDR3 DNA: TGTGCCTGGAGTGTTCCGGCGGGGAATAATAATTCACCCCTCCACTTT
V gene: TRBV29-1; clone size: many; D gene: .; J gene: TRBJ2-5; CDR3 protein: CSVVTAYQETQYF; CDR3 DNA: TGCAGCGTTGTCACAGCGTACCAAGAGACCCAGTACTTC
V gene: TRBV7-6; clone size: few; D gene: TRBD2; J gene: TRBJ2-7; CDR3 protein: CASSPGLARNSEQYF; CDR3 DNA: TGTGCCAGCAGCCCGGGACTAGCGCGAAACTCCGAGCAGTACTTC
V gene: TRBV7-3; clone size: many; D gene: .; J gene: TRBJ1-1; CDR3 protein: CASSLTPGLNTEAFF; CDR3 DNA: TGTGCCAGCAGCTTAACGCCAGGGCTGAACACTGAAGCTTTCTTT
V gene: TRBV5-1; clone size: .; D gene: .; J gene: TRBJ2-5; CDR3 protein: CASTSNQDTQYF; CDR3 DNA: TGCGCCAGCACCTCTAACCAAGACACCCAGTACTTC
V gene: TRBV28; clone size: medium-sized; D gene: TRBD2; J gene: TRBJ2-7; CDR3 protein: CASSRTSGRAHEQYF; CDR3 DNA: TGTGCCAGCAGTCGGACTAGCGGGAGGGCCCACGAGCAGTACTTC
V gene: TRBV6-1; clone size: medium-sized; D gene: .; J gene: TRBJ2-5; CDR3 protein: CASRRGTEDETQYF; CDR3 DNA: TGTGCCAGCAGGCGCGGGACGGAGGATGAGACCCAGTACTTC
V gene: TRBV28; clone size: medium-sized; D gene: .; J gene: TRBJ2-7; CDR3 protein: CASRTGTYEQYF; CDR3 DNA: TGTGCCAGCAGGACTGGGACCTACGAGCAGTACTTC
V gene: TRBV20-1; clone size: .; D gene: .; J gene: TRBJ1-2; CDR3 protein: CSAGGTRVYGYTF; CDR3 DNA: TGCAGTGCTGGAGGGACACGGGTCTATGGCTACACCTTC
V gene: TRBV28; clone size: many; D gene: TRBD1; J gene: TRBJ1-5; CDR3 protein: CASSVPGQGDQPQHF; CDR3 DNA: TGTGCCAGCAGCGTACCGGGACAGGGGGATCAACCCCAGCATTTT
V gene: TRBV6-2/TRBV6-3; clone size: few; D gene: .; J gene: TRBJ2-7; CDR3 protein: CASSYTSTIYEQYF; CDR3 DNA: TGTGCCAGCAGTTACACCTCCACGATCTACGAGCAGTACTTC
V gene: TRBV9; clone size: .; D gene: .; J gene: TRBJ2-7; CDR3 protein: CASSVAPSLRGSSYEQYF; CDR3 DNA: TGCGCCAGCAGCGTAGCTCCCAGCCTAAGGGGGTCATCTTACGAGCAGTACTTC
V gene: TRBV28; clone size: .; D gene: TRBD1; J gene: TRBJ2-2; CDR3 protein: CASDPHRGLDTGELFF; CDR3 DNA: TGTGCCAGCGACCCCCACAGGGGGCTGGACACCGGGGAGCTGTTTTTT
V gene: TRBV19; clone size: many; D gene: .; J gene: TRBJ1-1; CDR3 protein: CASSIVSRGNTEAFF; CDR3 DNA: TGTGCCAGTAGTATAGTGTCTCGAGGGAACACTGAAGCTTTCTTT
V gene: TRBV6-4; clone size: .; D gene: .; J gene: TRBJ2-1; CDR3 protein: CAISELVGGVNEQFF; CDR3 DNA: TGTGCCATCAGTGAGCTAGTTGGAGGCGTAAATGAGCAGTTCTTC
V gene: TRBV7-3; clone size: .; D gene: .; J gene: TRBJ2-3; CDR3 protein: CSSSLTGAGYTDTQYF; CDR3 DNA: TGTTCCAGCAGCCTGACTGGGGCAGGGTACACAGATACGCAGTATTTT
V gene: TRBV9; clone size: many; D gene: TRBD2; J gene: TRBJ2-1; CDR3 protein: CASSVAYRTSAYNEQFF; CDR3 DNA: TGTGCCAGCAGCGTAGCCTATCGGACTAGCGCTTACAATGAGCAGTTCTTC
V gene: TRBV6-2/TRBV6-3; clone size: .; D gene: .; J gene: TRBJ2-6; CDR3 protein: CASSFSAGANVLTF; CDR3 DNA: TGTGCCAGCAGTTTCTCAGCTGGGGCCAACGTCCTGACTTTC
V gene: TRBV6-2/TRBV6-3; clone size: many; D gene: TRBD2; J gene: TRBJ2-3; CDR3 protein: CASSYSGLAGADTQYF; CDR3 DNA: TGTGCCAGCAGTTACTCGGGACTAGCGGGAGCAGATACGCAGTATTTT
V gene: TRBV14; clone size: .; D gene: .; J gene: TRBJ2-2; CDR3 protein: CASSRGSGGELFF; CDR3 DNA: TGTGCCAGCAGTCGTGGGAGTGGCGGGGAGCTGTTTTTT
V gene: TRBV2; clone size: .; D gene: TRBD2; J gene: TRBJ2-3; CDR3 protein: CASSEEGGSGVYTDTQYF; CDR3 DNA: TGTGCCAGCAGTGAAGAGGGAGGCAGCGGGGTATACACAGATACGCAGTATTTT
V gene: TRBV6-1; clone size: medium-sized; D gene: .; J gene: TRBJ1-2; CDR3 protein: CASSWAETNYGYTF; CDR3 DNA: TGTGCCAGCAGTTGGGCCGAAACTAACTATGGCTACACCTTC
V gene: TRBV6-2/TRBV6-3; clone size: .; D gene: TRBD1; J gene: TRBJ1-3; CDR3 protein: CASSYLRFDRGKISGNTIYF; CDR3 DNA: TGTGCCAGCAGTTACCTCAGGTTCGACAGGGGAAAGATATCTGGAAACACCATATATTTT